Following are 29 T cell receptor beta chains from one sample sequenced in a study of molecular identifiers for immune sequencing clone quantification. A single record per CDR3 protein comes from TCRdb applying MiXCR to the PCR reads. The table lists some 590,000 distinct CDR3 sequences, roughly 25% of them singletons. The sequencing input was naive CD8+ T cells from blood, with Jurkat cell RNA spiked in. As to subset: FACS-sorted CD8+CD4-CCR7+CD45RA+ naive T cells. The receptors originated from a human donor in good health. Some libraries in this study had Jurkat cell RNA spiked in.

This clonotype was seen a few times. This may stem from a read error, because a much larger clone lies one nucleotide away. V gene TRBV28 combines with J gene TRBJ2-3; D possibly corresponds to TRBD1 (5 bases). The CDR3 runs 15 residues. The germline V gene has CDR1 MDHEN and CDR2 SYDVKM. The germline V and J ends were trimmed by 4 bases and 2 bases, with 13 bases remaining between them. Written as DNA, the CDR3 is TGTGCCAGCAGTTCGACGGTGGGGCCCACAGATACGCAGTATTTT. Encoded protein: CASSSTVGPTDTQYF.

Concerning this clonotype itself: A much larger clone lies a single base off, so this may be a read error. The J gene is TRBJ2-7, the V gene TRBV7-9; 11 bases are shared with TRBD1. CDR3 length: 15 amino acids. The V and J ends lost 2 bases and 4 bases, in that order; junction bases with no gene match: 4. CDR1 and CDR2 from the germline V gene are SEHNR and FQNEAQ (reference sequence). CDR3 DNA sequence: TGTGCCAGCAGCTTAAATGGGACAGGGGGGTACGAGCAGTACTTC. This encodes CASSLNGTGGYEQYF.

This clonotype was observed at least ten times. The J gene is TRBJ2-1, the V gene TRBV6-6, with D perhaps matching TRBD1 (5 bases). This CDR3 spans 19 amino acids. Germline V gene lookup returns CDR1 MNHNY and CDR2 SVGAGI (reference sequence). The V gene lost 2 bases and the J gene lost 7 bases, with 27 bases spanning the gap. The DNA of the CDR3 is TGTGCCAGCAGTTACCTCATTCTAAGACAGATCTCTACAGAGAATGAGCAGTTCTTC. Amino acid sequence: CASSYLILRQISTENEQFF.

V and J are TRBV27 and TRBJ2-3; possible D gene TRBD2, 6 bases. Germline V gives CDR1 MNHEY, CDR2 SMNVEV (reference sequence). V dropped 4 bases and J dropped 2 bases, with 16 bases sitting between them. The CDR3 sequence is 16 residues long. In DNA, the CDR3 is TGTGCCAGCAGTTATAGGGCGGGAATCTACACAGATACGCAGTATTTT. Its protein product is CASSYRAGIYTDTQYF.

The genes are TRBV28 and TRBJ1-1; the D is unclear. V lost 3 bases, J lost 4 bases, and 12 bases lay in between. CDR1 is MDHEN, CDR2 SYDVKM, per germline. The CDR3 contains 14 residues. The CDR3 sequence: CASSFRGSVTEAFF. The CDR3 nucleotides are TGTGCCAGCAGTTTTCGGGGTAGTGTCACTGAAGCTTTCTTT.

The chain is built from TRBV3-1 and TRBJ2-2, with D perhaps matching TRBD1 or TRBD2 (6 bases each). CDR1 is LGHDT and CDR2 is YNNKEL in the germline V gene (reference sequence). V was cut by 1 base and J by 5 bases, with 11 bases left in between. The CDR3 consists of 15 residues. Here the CDR3 DNA reads TGTGCCAGCAGCCAAGCATGGGGGGCGACCGGGGAGCTGTTTTTT. Its translation: CASSQAWGATGELFF.

With regard to this clonotype: A clone one base away is much larger, so this may be a read error. The chain couples TRBV7-9 to TRBJ2-7; D gene ambiguous. This CDR3 has 15 residues. Germline V lookup: CDR1 SEHNR, CDR2 FQNEAQ (reference sequence). Trimming took 5 bases from V and 2 from J, leaving 16 bases between them. For the CDR3, the DNA is TGTGCCAGCAGCCCGCAAGAGGCTTACCCCTACGAGCAGTACTTC. Residues: CASSPQEAYPYEQYF. The variable domain in full, completed from reference TRBV7-9 and TRBJ2-7, reads DTGVSQNPRHKITKRGQNVTFRCDPISEHNRLYWYRQTLGQGPEFLTYFQNEAQLEKSRLLSDRFSAERPKGSFSTLEIQRTEQGDSAMYLCASSPQEAYPYEQYFGPGTRLTVT.

A few counts support this clonotype. This chain connects TRBV4-3 to TRBJ1-4; 9 positions agree with TRBD1. This CDR3 contains 16 residues. Germline lookup yields CDR1 LGHNA and CDR2 YSLEER. J was trimmed by 7 bases and V by 0 bases; bases with no gene match: 6. CDR3 coding DNA: TGCGCCAGCAGCCAAGATAGGGGACAGGGTGGTGAAAAACTGTTTTTT. It yields the protein CASSQDRGQGGEKLFF.

Note on this clonotype: One end of the junction does not line up with germline, which may come from a read error. This chain uses TRBV4-1 with TRBJ1-2; TRBD1 aligns across 7 bases. The CDR3 runs to 15 residues. Germline CDR1 is MGHRA and CDR2 is YSYEKL. The CDR3 region is CASSQSVQGEYGHTF. For the CDR3, the DNA is TGCGCCAGCAGCCAATCTGTGCAGGGGGAATATGGCCACACCTTC.

At least ten counts were recorded for this clonotype. The chain joins TRBV28 to TRBJ2-5, with D unclear. Germline values: CDR1 MDHEN, CDR2 SYDVKM. Deletions cut 7 bases from V and 1 base from J, with 10 bases between. The CDR3 covers 13 residues. The CDR3 here is CASTDTLQETQYF. In DNA form, the CDR3 reads TGTGCCAGCACCGACACTCTCCAAGAGACCCAGTACTTC.

This clonotype was seen a few times. The V call is TRBV7-9, the J call TRBJ2-3; D gene unclear. The CDR3 is 17 amino acids. The V gene's germline CDR1 is SEHNR and CDR2 FQNEAQ (reference sequence). Between the trimmed V and J ends, which lost 0 bases and 6 bases, there was a span of 19 bases. CDR3 bases: TGTGCCAGCAGCTTAGCGATGGTCCTGGGCAGCTCCGATACGCAGTATTTT. Its protein product is CASSLAMVLGSSDTQYF. The variable domain in full, with the rest retrieved from reference TRBV7-9 and TRBJ2-3, is DTGVSQNPRHKITKRGQNVTFRCDPISEHNRLYWYRQTLGQGPEFLTYFQNEAQLEKSRLLSDRFSAERPKGSFSTLEIQRTEQGDSAMYLCASSLAMVLGSSDTQYFGPGTRLTVL.

The sample holds a few counts of this clonotype. The V and J genes are TRBV19 and TRBJ2-5; 8 bases map to TRBD1. Germline CDR1 reads LNHDA; CDR2 reads SQIVND (reference sequence). CDR3 size: 15 residues. After removal of 5 bases from V and 2 bases from J, the junction contained 7 bases not matched to a gene. The CDR3 sequence: CASSVRDRLQETQYF. The CDR3 DNA reads as TGTGCCAGTAGTGTCCGGGACAGGCTACAAGAGACCCAGTACTTC.

This clonotype was recorded a few times. The genes are TRBV12-3 or TRBV12-4 and TRBJ2-1; no clear D. The V end was cut by 3 bases, the J end by 2 bases, with 8 bases between. The CDR3 length is 14 residues. The CDR3 sequence is CASSLRSAYNEQFF. CDR3 bases: TGTGCCAGCAGTTTGAGGTCAGCCTACAATGAGCAGTTCTTC.

Remarks on this clonotype: At one end the junction does not follow the germline gene, possibly because of a read error. V and J are TRBV11-2 and TRBJ2-3; 8 bases are a match to TRBD1. The CDR3 runs 15 residues. Germline CDR1 SGHAT, CDR2 FQNNGV. The CDR3 sequence is CASSPNGQGTATQYF. In DNA form, the CDR3 reads TGTGCCAGCAGCCCTAACGGACAGGGCACAGCTACGCAGTATTTT.

In the case of this clonotype: This may arise from a read error, as a much more abundant clone is one base away. The chain employs TRBV28 and TRBJ2-7; 9 nucleotides match TRBD1. CDR1 MDHEN and CDR2 SYDVKM come from the germline V gene. The CDR3 spans 15 residues. After removal of 6 bases from V and 2 bases from J, the junction contained 8 bases not matched to a gene. The CDR3 sequence is CASSPRTGVTYEQYF. The DNA for the CDR3 is TGTGCCAGCAGCCCTCGGACAGGGGTGACCTACGAGCAGTACTTC.

This clonotype has just one count. V is TRBV4-3 and J is TRBJ1-5, with D perhaps TRBD1 (5 bases). The germline V gene has CDR1 LGHNA and CDR2 YSLEER. CDR3 length equals 17 residues. The V end lost 0 bases, the J end lost 1 base, and 13 bases lay between the germline ends. CDR3 DNA: TGCGCCAGCAGCCAAGATCGCACGGGACGGAGCAATCAGCCCCAGCATTTT. It codes for CASSQDRTGRSNQPQHF.

In its sample, this clonotype was seen many times. The chain carries TRBV7-2 and TRBJ2-3; 7 bases map to TRBD2. CDR3 size: 16 residues. V gave up 5 bases and J gave up 6 bases; unmatched junction bases: 14. The germline CDR1 and CDR2 sequences are SGHTA and FQGNSA. CDR3: CASSNTLIWGGDTQYF. In nucleotides, the CDR3 is TGTGCCAGCAGCAACACCCTTATTTGGGGAGGGGATACGCAGTATTTT.

The V gene is TRBV11-3, the J gene TRBJ2-2, with TRBD1 identical over 10 bases. Germline CDR1 SGHNT, CDR2 YENEEA. This CDR3 is 17 amino acids long. V lost 4 bases, J lost 2 bases, and 7 bases stayed unmatched. The CDR3 spells CASSSRQGAVNTGELFF. The CDR3 DNA sequence: TGTGCCAGCAGCTCCAGACAGGGGGCCGTTAACACCGGGGAGCTGTTTTTT.

Comment on this clonotype: This may arise from a read error, as a much more abundant clone is one base away. V is TRBV27 and J is TRBJ2-7; possible D gene TRBD1, 5 bases. Germline V gene sequence: CDR1 MNHEY, CDR2 SMNVEV (reference sequence). V lost 3 bases to trimming and J lost 3 bases, with 6 bases between them. CDR3 length: 12 residues. Here the CDR3 reads CASSFQGYEQYF. CDR3 sequence (DNA): TGTGCCAGCAGTTTCCAGGGCTACGAGCAGTACTTC.

The J gene is TRBJ1-2, the V gene TRBV7-9, with 10 bases identical to TRBD1. From germline, CDR1 is SEHNR and CDR2 FQNEAQ (reference sequence). V was pared by 2 bases and J by 8 bases, with 11 bases of the junction left unmatched. There are 16 residues in the CDR3. DNA of the CDR3: TGTGCCAGCAGCTTAATGGGACAGGGGATTATAACGGGCTACACCTTC. Its translation: CASSLMGQGIITGYTF.

This clonotype was recorded a few times. The DNA for the CDR3 is TGTGCCAGCAGCCCCGTGGGACTAGCGGTTTACGAGCAGTACTTC. Its protein product is CASSPVGLAVYEQYF. The V gene is TRBV13, the J gene TRBJ2-7, with TRBD2 matching over 11 bases. With V trimmed by 5 bases and J by 4 bases, 7 bases remained unmatched. CDR3 length: 15 residues. The germline V gene encodes CDR1 PRHDT and CDR2 FYEKMQ (reference sequence). The variable domain in full, completed from reference TRBV13 and TRBJ2-7, reads AAGVIQSPRHLIKEKRETATLKCYPIPRHDTVYWYQQGPGQDPQFLISFYEKMQSDKGSIPDRFSAQQFSDYHSELNMSSLELGDSALYFCASSPVGLAVYEQYFGPGTRLTVT.

For this clonotype: This may be a read error, as it is one base from a much larger clone. The chain employs TRBV7-9 and TRBJ1-1; TRBD1 is a possible D gene (6 bases). This CDR3 spans 13 amino acids. The germline V gene encodes CDR1 SEHNR and CDR2 FQNEAQ (reference sequence). In nucleotides, the CDR3 is TGTGCCAGCAGCACTGGACAGAACACTGAAGCTGTCTTT. This translates into CASSTGQNTEAVF. Filled out from reference TRBV7-9 and TRBJ1-1, the complete variable domain reads DTGVSQNPRHKITKRGQNVTFRCDPISEHNRLYWYRQTLGQGPEFLTYFQNEAQLEKSRLLSDRFSAERPKGSFSTLEIQRTEQGDSAMYLCASSTGQNTEAVFGQGTRLTVV.

With respect to this clonotype: A much larger clone sits a single nucleotide away, making a read error possible. The rearrangement links TRBV11-2 to TRBJ2-7, with a possible D match to TRBD1 (6 bases). The germline V gene has CDR1 SGHAT and CDR2 FQNNGV. The CDR3 has 15 residues. CDR3 residues: CASSLGTAFSYGQYF. In DNA, the CDR3 is TGTGCCAGCAGCTTAGGGACAGCTTTTTCCTACGGGCAGTACTTC.

This clonotype was counted at least ten times. The chain is built from TRBV7-9 and TRBJ2-7; TRBD2 matches 14 bases. The ends lost 5 bases at V and 1 base at J; junction bases unmatched: 4. Germline-derived CDR1 and CDR2 are SEHNR and FQNEAQ (reference sequence). This CDR3 is built from 16 residues. CDR3 DNA sequence: TGTGCCAGCAGCCCGGGGACTAGCGGGAGTTCCTACGAGCAGTACTTC. It translates to CASSPGTSGSSYEQYF.

Points on this clonotype: A clone one base away is much larger, so this may be a read error. V is TRBV4-3 and J is TRBJ1-5; D gene unclear. V dropped 0 bases and J dropped 6 bases, with 15 bases sitting between them. CDR3 length: 16 residues. Germline V lookup: CDR1 LGHNA, CDR2 YSLEER. The CDR3: CASSQDHAEAGQPQHF. CDR3 in DNA: TGCGCCAGCAGCCAAGATCATGCAGAGGCTGGTCAGCCCCAGCATTTT.

On this clonotype: Since the CDR3 does not end with the conserved phenylalanine or tryptophan, this likely comes from a read error. Here the CDR3 DNA reads TGTGCCAGCAGTTACGGACACGAGCAGTACTCC. It yields the protein CASSYGHEQYS. The V gene is TRBV6-2 or TRBV6-3, the J gene TRBJ2-7; D unresolved. Trimming cost V 2 bases and J 5 bases, with 4 bases left between them. CDR3 size: 11 residues. Looked up from germline, CDR1 is MNHEY and CDR2 is SVGEGT.

This clonotype was picked up many times. The chain carries TRBV20-1 and TRBJ2-2; no reliable D call. CDR3 size: 13 residues. Between the trimmed V and J ends, which lost 5 bases and 5 bases, there was a span of 12 bases. Per germline, CDR1 DFQATT and CDR2 SNEGSKA (reference sequence). CDR3 loop: CSASNFGTGELFF. CDR3 nucleotides: TGCAGTGCTTCTAATTTCGGGACCGGGGAGCTGTTTTTT.

The J gene is TRBJ1-1, the V gene TRBV20-1; D remains unclear. The CDR3 is made up of 12 amino acids. CDR1 DFQATT and CDR2 SNEGSKA come from the germline V gene (reference sequence). The germline V and J ends were trimmed by 5 bases and 10 bases, with 17 bases remaining between them. CDR3 nucleotide sequence: TGCAGTGCTCCCCCACCGGGTGGTCCAGCTTTCTTT. Its translation is CSAPPPGGPAFF.

This clonotype has only a few counts. The chain links TRBV7-6 to TRBJ2-2; D might be TRBD1 (6 bases). The CDR3 loop spans 16 amino acids. With 4 bases removed from V and 4 bases from J, the gap between germline ends came to 16 bases. CDR1 and CDR2 from the germline V gene are SGHVS and FNYEAQ. CDR3 region: CASSSKTTGSTGELFF. In DNA, the CDR3 is TGTGCCAGCAGCTCCAAAACAACAGGGAGCACCGGGGAGCTGTTTTTT.